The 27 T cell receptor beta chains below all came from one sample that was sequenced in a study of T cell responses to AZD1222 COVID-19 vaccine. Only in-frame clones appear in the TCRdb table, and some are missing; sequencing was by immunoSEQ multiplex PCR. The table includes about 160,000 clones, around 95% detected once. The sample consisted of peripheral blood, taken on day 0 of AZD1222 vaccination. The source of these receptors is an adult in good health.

The CDR3 spells CASSPQRTGINQPQHF. The DNA of the CDR3 is TGTGCCAGCTCACCACAACGGACAGGGATCAATCAGCCCCAGCATTTT. The chain links TRBV18 to TRBJ1-5; 8 nucleotides agree with TRBD1. Per the germline V gene, CDR1 is KGHSH and CDR2 is LQKENI. CDR3 size: 16 residues. After removal of 1 base from V and 3 bases from J, the junction contained 5 bases not matched to a gene.

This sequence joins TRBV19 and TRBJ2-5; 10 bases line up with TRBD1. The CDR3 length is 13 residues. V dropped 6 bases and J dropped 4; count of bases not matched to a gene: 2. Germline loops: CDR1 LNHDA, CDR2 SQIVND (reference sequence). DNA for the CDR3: TGTGCCAGTAGCAGGGACAGGGGAGAGACCCAGTACTTC. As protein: CASSRDRGETQYF.

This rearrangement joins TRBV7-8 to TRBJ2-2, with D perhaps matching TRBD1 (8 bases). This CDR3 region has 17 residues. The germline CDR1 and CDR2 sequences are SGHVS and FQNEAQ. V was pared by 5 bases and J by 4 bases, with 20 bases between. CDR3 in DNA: TGTGCCAGCAGCGCCCGAGCAGGGGGCGGGGGCACCGGGGAGCTGTTTTTT. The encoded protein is CASSARAGGGGTGELFF.

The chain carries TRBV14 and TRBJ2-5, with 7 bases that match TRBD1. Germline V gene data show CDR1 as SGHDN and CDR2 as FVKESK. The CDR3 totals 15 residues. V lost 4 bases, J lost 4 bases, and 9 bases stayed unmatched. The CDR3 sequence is CASSLDRLGRETQYF. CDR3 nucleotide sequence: TGTGCCAGCAGCCTGGACAGGCTGGGGCGAGAGACCCAGTACTTC.

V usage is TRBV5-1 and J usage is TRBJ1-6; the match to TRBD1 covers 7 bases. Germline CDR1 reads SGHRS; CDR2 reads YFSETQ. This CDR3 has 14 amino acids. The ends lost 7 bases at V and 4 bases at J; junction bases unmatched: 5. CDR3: CASRGQYYNSPLHF. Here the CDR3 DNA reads TGCGCCAGCCGGGGACAGTATTATAATTCACCCCTCCACTTT. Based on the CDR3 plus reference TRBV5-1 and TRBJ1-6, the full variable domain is KAGVTQTPRYLIKTRGQQVTLSCSPISGHRSVSWYQQTPGQGLQFLFEYFSETQRNKGNFPGRFSGRQFSNSRSEMNVSTLELGDSALYLCASRGQYYNSPLHFGNGTRLTVT.

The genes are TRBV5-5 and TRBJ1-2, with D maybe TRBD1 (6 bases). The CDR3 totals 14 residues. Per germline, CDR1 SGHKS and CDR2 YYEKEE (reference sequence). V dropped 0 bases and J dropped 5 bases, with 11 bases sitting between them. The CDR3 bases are TGTGCCAGCAGCTTGGGAGGGACACTGTATGGCTACACCTTC. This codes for CASSLGGTLYGYTF.

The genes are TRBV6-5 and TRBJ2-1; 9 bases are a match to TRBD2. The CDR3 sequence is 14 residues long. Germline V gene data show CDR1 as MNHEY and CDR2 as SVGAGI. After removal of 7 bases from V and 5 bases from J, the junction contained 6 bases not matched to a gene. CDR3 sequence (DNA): TGTGCCAGCATCAAACTAGCGGGCAACAATGAGCAGTTCTTC. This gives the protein CASIKLAGNNEQFF.

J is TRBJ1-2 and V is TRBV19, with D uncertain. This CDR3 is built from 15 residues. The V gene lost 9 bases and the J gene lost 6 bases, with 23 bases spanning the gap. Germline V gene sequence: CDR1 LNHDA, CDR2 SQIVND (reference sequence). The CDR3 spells CASHPGGGALNGYTF. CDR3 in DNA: TGTGCCAGCCACCCAGGTGGAGGTGCCTTAAATGGCTACACCTTC. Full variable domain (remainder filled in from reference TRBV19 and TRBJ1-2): DGGITQSPKYLFRKEGQNVTLSCEQNLNHDAMYWYRQDPGQGLRLIYYSQIVNDFQKGDIAEGYSVSREKKESFPLTVTSAQKNPTAFYLCASHPGGGALNGYTFGSGTRLTVV.

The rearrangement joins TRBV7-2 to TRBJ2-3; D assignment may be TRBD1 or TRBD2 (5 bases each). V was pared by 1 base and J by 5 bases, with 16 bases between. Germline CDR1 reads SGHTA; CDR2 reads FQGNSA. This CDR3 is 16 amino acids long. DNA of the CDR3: TGTGCCAGCAGCTTAGTGGGGACGGGAATTGGAGATACGCAGTATTTT. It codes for CASSLVGTGIGDTQYF.

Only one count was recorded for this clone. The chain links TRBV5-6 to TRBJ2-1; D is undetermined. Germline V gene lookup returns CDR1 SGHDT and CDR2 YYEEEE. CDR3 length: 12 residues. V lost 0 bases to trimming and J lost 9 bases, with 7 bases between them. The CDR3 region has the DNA TGTGCCAGCAGCTTGGTCGTGGGTGAGCAGTTCTTC. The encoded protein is CASSLVVGEQFF.

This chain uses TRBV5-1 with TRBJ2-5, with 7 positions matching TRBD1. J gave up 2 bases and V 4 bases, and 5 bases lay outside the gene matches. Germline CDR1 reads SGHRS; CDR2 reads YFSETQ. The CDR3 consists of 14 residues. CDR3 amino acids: CASSPGTEQETQYF. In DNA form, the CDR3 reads TGCGCCAGCAGCCCCGGGACAGAACAAGAGACCCAGTACTTC.

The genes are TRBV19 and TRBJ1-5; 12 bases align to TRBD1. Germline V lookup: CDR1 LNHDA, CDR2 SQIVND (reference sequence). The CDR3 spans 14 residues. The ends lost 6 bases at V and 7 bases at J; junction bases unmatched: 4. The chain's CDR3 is CASRMGTGGQPQHF. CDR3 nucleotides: TGTGCCAGTAGGATGGGGACAGGGGGCCAGCCCCAGCATTTT. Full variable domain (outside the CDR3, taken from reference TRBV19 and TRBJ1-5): DGGITQSPKYLFRKEGQNVTLSCEQNLNHDAMYWYRQDPGQGLRLIYYSQIVNDFQKGDIAEGYSVSREKKESFPLTVTSAQKNPTAFYLCASRMGTGGQPQHFGDGTRLSIL.

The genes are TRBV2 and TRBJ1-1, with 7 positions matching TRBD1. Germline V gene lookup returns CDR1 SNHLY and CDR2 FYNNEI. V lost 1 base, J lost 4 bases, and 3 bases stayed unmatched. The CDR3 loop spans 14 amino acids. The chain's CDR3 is CASSEGQGSTEAFF. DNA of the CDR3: TGTGCCAGCAGTGAAGGACAGGGCAGCACTGAAGCTTTCTTT.

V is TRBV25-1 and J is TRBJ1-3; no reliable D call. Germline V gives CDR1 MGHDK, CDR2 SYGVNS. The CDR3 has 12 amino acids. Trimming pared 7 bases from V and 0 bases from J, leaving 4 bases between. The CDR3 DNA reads TGTGCCAGCACGGGCTCTGGAAACACCATATATTTT. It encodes CASTGSGNTIYF.

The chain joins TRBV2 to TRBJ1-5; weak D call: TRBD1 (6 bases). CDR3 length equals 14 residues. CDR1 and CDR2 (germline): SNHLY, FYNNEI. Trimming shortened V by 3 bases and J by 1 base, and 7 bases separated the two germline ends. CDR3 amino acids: CASSEGASNQPQHF. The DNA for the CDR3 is TGTGCCAGCAGTGAGGGGGCCAGCAATCAGCCCCAGCATTTT. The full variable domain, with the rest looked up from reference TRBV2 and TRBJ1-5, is EPEVTQTPSHQVTQMGQEVILRCVPISNHLYFYWYRQILGQKVEFLVSFYNNEISEKSEIFDDQFSVERPDGSNFTLKIRSTKLEDSAMYFCASSEGASNQPQHFGDGTRLSIL.

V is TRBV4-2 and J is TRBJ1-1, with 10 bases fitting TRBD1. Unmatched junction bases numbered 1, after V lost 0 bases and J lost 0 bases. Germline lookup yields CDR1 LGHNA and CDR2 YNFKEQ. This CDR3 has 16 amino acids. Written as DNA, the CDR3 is TGTGCCAGCAGCCAAGAAGGACAGGGGGTGAACACTGAAGCTTTCTTT. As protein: CASSQEGQGVNTEAFF.

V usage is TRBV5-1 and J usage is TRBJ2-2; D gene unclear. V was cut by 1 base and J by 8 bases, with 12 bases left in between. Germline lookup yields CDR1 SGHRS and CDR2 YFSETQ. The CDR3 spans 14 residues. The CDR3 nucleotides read TGCGCCAGCAGCTTGTTCCGGATCGGGGGGGAGCTGTTTTTT. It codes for CASSLFRIGGELFF.

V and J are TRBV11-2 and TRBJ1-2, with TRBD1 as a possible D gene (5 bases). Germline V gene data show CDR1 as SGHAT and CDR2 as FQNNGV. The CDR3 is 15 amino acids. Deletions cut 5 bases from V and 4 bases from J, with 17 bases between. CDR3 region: CASSPEARGSYGYTF. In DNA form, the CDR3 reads TGTGCCAGCAGCCCCGAAGCCCGGGGGTCCTATGGCTACACCTTC.

The CDR3 spells CASSESGGTPYEQYV. The CDR3 DNA reads as TGTGCCAGCAGTGAGAGTGGCGGGACCCCCTACGAGCAGTACGTC. V usage is TRBV6-1 and J usage is TRBJ2-7; the D gene is possibly TRBD2 (6 bases). This CDR3 has 15 residues. Trimming shortened V by 3 bases and J by 2 bases, and 14 bases separated the two germline ends. Germline CDR1 and CDR2: MNHNS and SASEGT.

CDR3 loop: CASSGLAGPREQFF. CDR3 nucleotide sequence: TGTGCCAGCTCGGGCCTAGCGGGACCCCGCGAGCAGTTCTTC. The chain links TRBV2 to TRBJ2-1, with 9 bases identical to TRBD2. V lost 8 bases, J lost 10 bases, and 12 bases stayed unmatched. There are 14 residues in the CDR3. CDR1 is SNHLY and CDR2 is FYNNEI in the germline V gene.

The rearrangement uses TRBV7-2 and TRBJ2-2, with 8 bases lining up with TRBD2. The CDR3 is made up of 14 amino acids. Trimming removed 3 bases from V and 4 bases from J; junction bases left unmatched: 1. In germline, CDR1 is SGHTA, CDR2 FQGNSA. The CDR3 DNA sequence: TGTGCCAGCAGCTTCGGGGGGGGCACCGGGGAGCTGTTTTTT. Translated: CASSFGGGTGELFF.

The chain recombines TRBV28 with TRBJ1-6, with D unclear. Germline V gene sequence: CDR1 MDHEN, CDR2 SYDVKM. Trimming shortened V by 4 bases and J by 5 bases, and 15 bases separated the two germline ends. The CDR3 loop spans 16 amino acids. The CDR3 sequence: CASSSTALTNNSPLHF. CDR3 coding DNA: TGTGCCAGCAGTTCGACGGCCCTTACTAATAATTCACCCCTCCACTTT.

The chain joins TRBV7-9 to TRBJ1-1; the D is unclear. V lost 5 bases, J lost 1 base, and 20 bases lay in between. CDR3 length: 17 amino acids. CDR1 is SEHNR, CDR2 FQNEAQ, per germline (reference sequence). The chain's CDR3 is CASSPQGQGLGNTEAFF. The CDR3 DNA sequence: TGTGCCAGCAGCCCCCAAGGTCAAGGGCTGGGGAACACTGAAGCTTTCTTT. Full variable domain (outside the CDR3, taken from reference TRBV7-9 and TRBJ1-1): DTGVSQNPRHKITKRGQNVTFRCDPISEHNRLYWYRQTLGQGPEFLTYFQNEAQLEKSRLLSDRFSAERPKGSFSTLEIQRTEQGDSAMYLCASSPQGQGLGNTEAFFGQGTRLTVV.

The CDR3 reads CATSSGSGSTDTQYF. CDR3 nucleotide sequence: TGTGCCACCAGCAGCGGTTCCGGGAGCACAGATACGCAGTATTTT. The chain recombines TRBV15 with TRBJ2-3, with D unresolved. The CDR3 runs 15 residues. Germline assignment: CDR1 LNHNV and CDR2 YYDKDF (reference sequence). Trimming removed 3 bases at V and 0 bases at J, with 10 bases between.

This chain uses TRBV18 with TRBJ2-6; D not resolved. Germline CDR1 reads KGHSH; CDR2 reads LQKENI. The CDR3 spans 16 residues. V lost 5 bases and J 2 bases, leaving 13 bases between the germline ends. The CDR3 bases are TGTGCCAGCTCAGCCACCAAGGGTGCTGGGGCCAACGTCCTGACTTTC. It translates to CASSATKGAGANVLTF.

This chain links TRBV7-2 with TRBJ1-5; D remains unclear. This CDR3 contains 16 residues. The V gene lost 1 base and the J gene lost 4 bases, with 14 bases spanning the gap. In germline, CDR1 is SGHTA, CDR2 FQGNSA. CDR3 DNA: TGTGCCAGCAGCTTAGACCCAGGACGGACTAATCAGCCCCAGCATTTT. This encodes CASSLDPGRTNQPQHF.

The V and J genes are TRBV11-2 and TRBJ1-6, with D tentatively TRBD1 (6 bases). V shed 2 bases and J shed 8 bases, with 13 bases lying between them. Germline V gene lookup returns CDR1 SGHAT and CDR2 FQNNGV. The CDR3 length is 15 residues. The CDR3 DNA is TGTGCCAGCAGCTTAAGTAGGACAGTCTATTCACCCCTCCACTTT. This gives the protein CASSLSRTVYSPLHF.